The rows below give T cell receptor beta chains drawn from one sample of a study of response to subunit inactivated influenza vaccine. TCRdb re-derived calls from the RT-PCR reads in MiXCR, one entry per CDR3 protein. This repertoire shows about 570,000 distinct CDR3 sequences, 11% found once; its top ten account for 11%. Separately, the same data were catalogued under a study of T cells expressing NK-cell markers.

Material: PBMCs from blood, obtained on the day of vaccination. These receptors all stem from a man aged 45-65 years who received an inactivated influenza vaccine. The CDR3 runs from the conserved cysteine through the conserved F or W. Each record gives: J gene, V gene, CDR3 protein.

TRBJ1-1 TRBV20-1 CSARRVGNRGIGEAFF
TRBJ2-2 TRBV12-3/TRBV12-4 CASSLDRTGATGELFF
TRBJ2-1 TRBV20-1 CSASRDRGNEQFF
TRBJ1-3 TRBV5-6 CASSSPTGRNSGNTIYF
TRBJ2-1 TRBV10-3 CAISEPAGGQFF
TRBJ1-4 TRBV14 CASSQGPREKLFF
TRBJ2-5 TRBV4-2 CAISPRQGWETQYF
TRBJ2-7 TRBV10-3 CAISDHSRDTSYEQYF
TRBJ1-1 TRBV6-2/TRBV6-3 CASRTGPNTEAFF
TRBJ2-7 TRBV10-3 CAISESQGASYEQYF
TRBJ2-7 TRBV7-9 CASSLSSFGQYF
TRBJ1-5 TRBV7-2 CASSLTTGDQPQHF
TRBJ2-3 TRBV7-9 CASSSAGGDTQYF
TRBJ2-3 TRBV20-1 CSAPWDSTDTQYF
TRBJ2-1 TRBV9 CASSSDFYNEQFF
TRBJ2-7 TRBV10-3 CAISGASGRAVEQYF
TRBJ2-3 TRBV15 CATSSATDTQYF
TRBJ2-2 TRBV6-2/TRBV6-3 CASRTDRTMNTGELFF
TRBJ2-5 TRBV18 CASSPRGQVGETQYF
TRBJ2-1 TRBV11-3 CASSVRDSQPDEQFF
TRBJ2-7 TRBV7-2 CASSLDRATISSYEQYF
TRBJ2-3 TRBV9 CASSLTAASGNTDTQYF
TRBJ2-3 TRBV29-1 CSVLAPGRYTQYF
TRBJ2-7 TRBV5-5 CASSFEGGRIEQYF
TRBJ1-3 TRBV15 CATSLTPGQIRNTIYF
TRBJ2-7 TRBV12-3/TRBV12-4 CASSRQDAYEQYF
TRBJ1-4 TRBV29-1 CSVLTRGTEKLFF
TRBJ2-1 TRBV12-3/TRBV12-4 CATQFMGGPYNEQFF
TRBJ2-5 TRBV4-1 CASSQGLAGPQETQYF
TRBJ1-1 TRBV20-1 CSAISPGNTEAFF
TRBJ2-7 TRBV6-2/TRBV6-3 CASSYSLDRGSLSYEQYF
TRBJ1-2 TRBV5-6 CASSTLTGGDYGYTF
TRBJ2-1 TRBV12-3/TRBV12-4 CASSLGQGDNEQFF
TRBJ2-3 TRBV12-3/TRBV12-4 CASSFVAGGPVTQYF
TRBJ2-3 TRBV29-1 CSVEEQGRTDTQYF
TRBJ1-2 TRBV2 CASTQTGDGYTF
TRBJ1-6 TRBV12-3/TRBV12-4 CASRIYTGHSSYNSPLHF
TRBJ2-7 TRBV29-1 CSVTGTEDYEQYF
TRBJ2-7 TRBV12-2 CASRLKLRCPYEQYF
TRBJ2-2 TRBV21-1 CASRALGAANTGELFF
TRBJ2-3 TRBV6-5 CASSYRLGSGGTDTQYF
TRBJ2-1 TRBV28 CASSHQYTGGIPYNEQFF
TRBJ2-1 TRBV6-2/TRBV6-3 CASSYVGNEQFF
TRBJ1-5 TRBV12-3/TRBV12-4 CASSGTANQPQHF
TRBJ2-5 TRBV27 CASSFLAGEIQETQYF
TRBJ2-3 TRBV20-1 CSAIQGLAGPGTQYF
TRBJ1-2 TRBV28 CASQAYGGYTF
TRBJ1-5 TRBV12-3/TRBV12-4 CASSSSQVSNQPQHF
TRBJ2-1 TRBV28 CAISGSGYNEQFF
TRBJ1-5 TRBV12-3/TRBV12-4 CASSLAGTGPGQPQHF
TRBJ2-1 TRBV28 CASTPFLNNEQFF
TRBJ2-3 TRBV25-1 CASSVWTASTDTQYF
TRBJ1-1 TRBV5-1 CASKPQETNTEAFF
TRBJ1-1 TRBV6-2/TRBV6-3 CASNSDYTEAFF
TRBJ2-1 TRBV14 CASSQVGVMSNEQFF
TRBJ1-6 TRBV27 CASSPLGQRNSPLHF
TRBJ2-3 TRBV3-1 CASSPGWTARVSTDTQYF